This record covers a single TCR beta chain. The sample belongs to a study of blood T cell repertoires in COVID-19. The overall study: COVID-19 samples collected from the United States, Italy and Spain covered acute and convalescent phases. T cells, B-cell-depleted T cells, or PBMCs supplied cDNA or gDNA.

Per the original data handling: Amplification of reference gene primers was used by the study to estimate nucleated cell counts. Measured with immunoSEQ multiplex PCR; TCRdb has only the in-frame clones, and not every one. The DNA was the basis for D and trimming; V, J and clone size are from that table. In the table there are some 80,000 clones, more than 70% of which are singletons. The sequence was collected from a human donor in a cohort sampled during active COVID-19. Sequences were obtained from peripheral blood.

CDR3 DNA sequence: TGCGCCAGCAGCTTGGCGGGTAGCGGGAGGCGTACAGATACGCAGTATTTT. It translates to CASSLAGSGRRTDTQYF. This chain joins TRBV5-1 and TRBJ2-3, with 10 nucleotides matching TRBD2. Germline values: CDR1 SGHRS, CDR2 YFSETQ. The J segment lost 3 bases and the V segment lost 0 bases, leaving 7 bases of the junction unmatched. This CDR3 region has 17 residues.